These 10 T cell receptor beta chains came from one sample sequenced in a study of blood T cell repertoires in COVID-19. The table came from immunoSEQ multiplex PCR; TCRdb's copy has only in-frame clones and leaves some out. The table records some 170,000 clones, 90% of them present only once. The sequenced sample consisted of peripheral blood. The source is a man aged 55 to 70 with active or convalescent COVID-19.

V and J are TRBV5-1 and TRBJ2-7, with 14 bases fitting TRBD2. With V trimmed by 4 bases and J by 5 bases, 5 bases remained unmatched. CDR1 is SGHRS and CDR2 is YFSETQ in the germline V gene. The CDR3 runs to 15 residues. The CDR3 here is CASSAGLAGVDEQYF. In nucleotides, the CDR3 is TGCGCCAGCAGCGCGGGACTAGCGGGAGTCGACGAGCAGTACTTC.

The chain recombines TRBV7-2 with TRBJ1-2; the D is unclear. Germline loops: CDR1 SGHTA, CDR2 FQGNSA. V gave up 5 bases and J gave up 4 bases, with 17 bases separating them. The CDR3 consists of 15 residues. CDR3 sequence (DNA): TGTGCCAGCAGCGCCCGGGTGTCGGATTCCTATGGCTACACCTTC. Translation: CASSARVSDSYGYTF. The full variable domain, with the rest looked up from reference TRBV7-2 and TRBJ1-2, is GAGVSQSPSNKVTEKGKDVELRCDPISGHTALYWYRQSLGQGLEFLIYFQGNSAPDKSGLPSDRFSAERTGGSVSTLTIQRTQQEDSAVYLCASSARVSDSYGYTFGSGTRLTVV.

Concerning this clone itself: Other DNA sequences in this specimen translate into the identical CDR3. CDR3 bases: TGCGCCAGCAGCCTCCGGGAAGGAACTGAAGCTTTCTTT. Residues: CASSLREGTEAFF. The chain uses TRBV5-1 and TRBJ1-1; D is unresolved. V shed 4 bases and J shed 5 bases, with 12 bases lying between them. Germline V gives CDR1 SGHRS, CDR2 YFSETQ. The CDR3 consists of 13 residues.

The table lists this clone with a count of one. J is TRBJ1-5 and V is TRBV4-2, with TRBD1 matching over 8 bases. CDR3 length equals 16 residues. With 0 bases clipped from V and 0 bases from J, the junction kept 1 base outside the gene matches. Germline V CDR1 and CDR2: LGHNA, YNFKEQ. CDR3 nucleotides: TGTGCCAGCAGCCAAGAACAGGGGGGTAGCAATCAGCCCCAGCATTTT. This codes for CASSQEQGGSNQPQHF.

The chain employs TRBV5-4 and TRBJ1-1, with D possibly TRBD1 on 6 matching bases. Germline CDR1 and CDR2: SGHNT and YYREEE (reference sequence). V lost 3 bases and J 4 bases, leaving 16 bases between the germline ends. This CDR3 has 15 residues. As DNA, the CDR3 is TGTGCCAGCAGCTCTCTGGGTACAGGGCCCACTGAAGCTTTCTTT. It encodes CASSSLGTGPTEAFF.

The rearrangement joins TRBV10-1 to TRBJ1-1; tentative D call: TRBD1 (6 bases). The CDR3 is made up of 16 amino acids. Germline CDR1 and CDR2: WNHNN and SYGVQD (reference sequence). Trimming pared 2 bases from V and 4 bases from J, leaving 17 bases between. CDR3 region: CASSEDPPGAGTEAFF. In DNA, the CDR3 is TGCGCCAGCAGTGAGGACCCCCCAGGGGCGGGCACTGAAGCTTTCTTT.

This clone was detected only a few times. This rearrangement joins TRBV10-1 to TRBJ1-3; TRBD1 matches at 8 bases. The V gene end was trimmed by 11 bases and the J gene end by 0 bases; junction bases not matched to a gene: 3. Looked up from germline, CDR1 is WNHNN and CDR2 is SYGVQD (reference sequence). The CDR3 sequence is 13 residues long. CDR3 DNA: TGCGCCTCGACAGGGGACTCTGGAAACACCATATATTTT. Its translation: CASTGDSGNTIYF.

The J gene is TRBJ1-2, the V gene TRBV5-8; a possible D gene is TRBD1 (5 bases). The CDR3 runs to 13 residues. Trimming removed 4 bases from V and 8 bases from J, with 15 bases in between. Germline loops: CDR1 SGHTS, CDR2 YDEGEE. CDR3 nucleotides: TGTGCCAGCAGCCCCCGGGAGGGGCAAGGCTACACCTTC. Translation: CASSPREGQGYTF.

The rearrangement joins TRBV10-3 to TRBJ1-2; 7 bases agree with TRBD1. Looked up from germline, CDR1 is ENHRY and CDR2 is SYGVKD. The CDR3 covers 14 residues. With V trimmed by 7 bases and J by 2 bases, 7 bases remained unmatched. As DNA, the CDR3 is TGTGCCATCAACTGGGACAGCAGCAACTATGGCTACACCTTC. It codes for CAINWDSSNYGYTF.

The chain uses TRBV2 and TRBJ1-2; a possible D gene is TRBD1 (5 bases). The CDR3 consists of 15 residues. The ends were cut back, 4 bases at V and 2 bases at J, with 14 bases in the middle. Germline V gene sequence: CDR1 SNHLY, CDR2 FYNNEI. CDR3 in amino acids: CASSVRGSPNYGYTF. As DNA, the CDR3 is TGTGCCAGCAGTGTAAGGGGCAGCCCCAACTATGGCTACACCTTC.